The clone carrying this T cell receptor beta chain was picked up many times. The target antigen is unknown. This CDR3 has 16 amino acids. V gave up 5 bases and J gave up 1 base; unmatched junction bases: 9. Looked up from germline, CDR1 is LNHNV and CDR2 is YYDKDF (reference sequence). As it was prepared, the TCRbeta library received unique molecular identifiers. TCRdb re-derived calls from the PCR reads in MiXCR, one entry per CDR3 protein. The sample consists of around 450,000 distinct CDR3 sequences, roughly a tenth of them appearing once. The data were taken from a study of T-cell reconstitution after alpha-beta-depleted transplantation in children. Study-wide findings and caveats: Once a year had passed after transplant, T-cell counts and diversity came mostly from newly produced T cells. TCRbeta diversity was high at day 60 in some patients (a result of surviving recipient T cells and thymic progenitors). By about two months after transplant, alpha-beta T cells reportedly arose from several hundred graft clones that had expanded.

The material sequenced was PBMCs, taken before TCRalphabeta/CD19-depleted stem cell transplant. The TCR originated in a child under 10 years old with inherited bone marrow failure, due to receive a stem cell transplant. The chain uses TRBV15 and TRBJ2-3, with TRBD2 matching 7 bases. This chain's CDR3 is CATSQWEGPGTDTQYF. CDR3 DNA sequence: TGTGCCACCAGCCAATGGGAGGGCCCGGGCACAGATACGCAGTATTTT.